The sequence of this TCR beta chain was determined in a study of blood T cell repertoires in COVID-19. About the study: T cells, B-cell-depleted T cells, or PBMCs provided the cDNA or gDNA that served as material.

The length of the CDR3 is 17 residues. Trimming cost V 0 bases and J 5 bases; bases outside gene matches: 9. Germline V gene sequence: CDR1 SGHRS, CDR2 YFSETQ. This clone was seen a handful of times. How the authors handled the data: Amplification from reference gene primers served as the basis for estimated nucleated cell counts. Sequencing used immunoSEQ multiplex PCR; TCRdb keeps in-frame clones, though not all of them. The V and J calls and clone size are taken from that table; D and trimming were inferred from the DNA. The sample carries about 55,000 clones, roughly 90% recorded once. This chain uses TRBV5-1 with TRBJ2-7; 12 bases fit TRBD2. What was sequenced was peripheral blood. The receptor comes from a man older than 75 with acute or convalescent COVID-19. The CDR3 loop is CASSLAETSGGFHEQYF. In DNA, the CDR3 is TGCGCCAGCAGCTTGGCCGAGACTAGCGGGGGTTTCCACGAGCAGTACTTC.